What follows are 17 T cell receptor beta chains derived from one specimen sequenced in a study of vaccination and CD4 T cells after COVID-19. These receptors have no known antigen. Treatment specified: approximately 11-day PBMC culture with coronavirus spike peptide pools or control peptides (ViraFEST assay). CD4+ T-cell collection from the unexposed donor predated the COVID-19 pandemic (2011-2018). CD4+ T cells that had been cultured provided DNA sequenced with the Oncomine TCR Beta short-read assay. TCRdb re-analysed the PCR reads in MiXCR, keeping a single row per CDR3 protein. The data hold some 8,000 distinct CDR3 sequences, with roughly 52% observed a single time. Sequencing was carried out using CD4+ T cells from blood, cultured in vitro. These receptors all stem from a human donor in good health.

The genes are TRBV2 and TRBJ1-5, with a tentative D call TRBD1 (5 bases). Germline assignment: CDR1 SNHLY and CDR2 FYNNEI. Trimming shortened V by 6 bases and J by 0 bases, and 18 bases separated the two germline ends. CDR3 length: 17 amino acids. The CDR3 bases are TGTGCCAGCAGCCGGGACGGAAGGGCATATAGCAATCAGCCCCAGCATTTT. As protein: CASSRDGRAYSNQPQHF.

The chain links TRBV5-1 to TRBJ1-2; D gene ambiguous. The CDR3 runs to 12 residues. Per germline, CDR1 SGHRS and CDR2 YFSETQ. With 3 bases removed from V and 2 bases from J, the gap between germline ends came to 5 bases. The CDR3 nucleotides are TGCGCCAGCAGCTCGGGAAACTATGGCTACACCTTC. It encodes CASSSGNYGYTF.

The chain uses TRBV29-1 and TRBJ2-4, with a weak D call TRBD1 (5 bases). V dropped 3 bases and J dropped 12 bases, with 12 bases sitting between them. This CDR3 region has 11 residues. Germline V gives CDR1 SQVTM, CDR2 ANQGSEA. CDR3 loop: CSVDLGRGQYF. As DNA, the CDR3 is TGCAGCGTTGATCTGGGGCGAGGTCAGTACTTC.

This clonotype showed up just a few times. The chain is built from TRBV5-6 and TRBJ2-2; no firm D call. Trimming pared 6 bases from V and 6 bases from J, leaving 9 bases between. Germline V lookup: CDR1 SGHDT, CDR2 YYEEEE. This CDR3 comprises 12 residues. The DNA for the CDR3 is TGTGCCAGCACCCGTCGGTCCGGGGAGCTGTTTTTT. Residues: CASTRRSGELFF. Combining the CDR3 with reference TRBV5-6 and TRBJ2-2 gives the whole variable domain DAGVTQSPTHLIKTRGQQVTLRCSPKSGHDTVSWYQQALGQGPQFIFQYYEEEERQRGNFPDRFSGHQFPNYSSELNVNALLLGDSALYLCASTRRSGELFFGEGSRLTVL.

This clonotype occurred a few times. This chain joins TRBV7-6 and TRBJ1-3, with a possible D match to TRBD1 (5 bases). The CDR3 length is 14 residues. Germline CDR1 and CDR2: SGHVS and FNYEAQ. With 5 bases removed from V and 4 bases from J, the gap between germline ends came to 12 bases. The CDR3 region has the DNA TGTGCCAGCAGCCCCATGACAGAGGGAAACACCATATATTTT. As protein: CASSPMTEGNTIYF.

This clonotype was observed a few times. CDR3 sequence: CASSPSGTGYEQYF. The DNA for the CDR3 is TGTGCCAGCAGCCCCTCCGGGACAGGCTACGAGCAGTACTTC. The chain is built from TRBV7-6 and TRBJ2-7; 8 nucleotides align to TRBD1. The germline gives CDR1 SGHVS, CDR2 FNYEAQ. This CDR3 is built from 14 residues. After removal of 5 bases from V and 3 bases from J, the junction contained 6 bases not matched to a gene.

This rearrangement joins TRBV7-7 to TRBJ2-3; 7 bases match TRBD1. The CDR3 length is 15 residues. V gave up 4 bases and J gave up 4 bases; unmatched junction bases: 8. CDR1 is SSHAT and CDR2 is FNYEAQ in the germline V gene (reference sequence). The CDR3, as DNA: TGTGCCAGCAGCTCGGTTGCAGGGGGTGCAGATACGCAGTATTTT. Protein: CASSSVAGGADTQYF.

This chain connects TRBV15 to TRBJ2-3, with D unclear. In germline, CDR1 is LNHNV, CDR2 YYDKDF (reference sequence). V lost 1 base and J lost 4, with 3 bases in between. The CDR3 runs to 12 residues. CDR3 sequence (DNA): TGTGCCACCAGCAGAGGGGCAGATACGCAGTATTTT. This gives the protein CATSRGADTQYF.

The CDR3: CASSSFSLAGISYEQYF. CDR3 DNA: TGTGCCAGCAGCTCGTTTAGCCTAGCGGGTATCTCCTACGAGCAGTACTTC. This rearrangement joins TRBV7-8 to TRBJ2-7, with TRBD2 matching 8 bases. This CDR3 has 17 residues. The junction had 11 bases not matched to a gene; V was cut back by 4 bases and J by 0 bases. Looked up from germline, CDR1 is SGHVS and CDR2 is FQNEAQ. The full variable domain, rest sourced from reference TRBV7-8 and TRBJ2-7, is GAGVSQSPRYKVAKRGQDVALRCDPISGHVSLFWYQQALGQGPEFLTYFQNEAQLDKSGLPSDRFFAERPEGSVSTLKIQRTQQEDSAVYLCASSSFSLAGISYEQYFGPGTRLTVT.

This sequence joins TRBV7-9 and TRBJ1-1; D is unclear. The CDR3 is 11 residues long. V was trimmed by 0 bases and J by 8 bases, leaving 4 bases between them. In germline, CDR1 is SEHNR, CDR2 FQNEAQ (reference sequence). CDR3 sequence (DNA): TGTGCCAGCAGCTTAGCACTGGAAGCTTTCTTT. Encoded protein: CASSLALEAFF.

The CDR3 region has the DNA TGTGCCAGCAGTGGGGAGGTAGGTTCCTACAATGAGCAGTTCTTC. Translating gives CASSGEVGSYNEQFF. V and J are TRBV6-4 and TRBJ2-1, with D possibly TRBD2 on 6 matching bases. V was clipped by 4 bases and J by 1 base, with 11 bases between them. This CDR3 has 15 amino acids. Germline values: CDR1 MRHNA, CDR2 SNTAGT.

The chain uses TRBV27 and TRBJ2-7; maybe TRBD1 (6 bases). Germline loops: CDR1 MNHEY, CDR2 SMNVEV (reference sequence). V dropped 5 bases and J dropped 4 bases, with 18 bases sitting between them. This CDR3 region has 15 residues. This chain's CDR3 is CASSLQQGRTYEQYF. The CDR3 nucleotides read TGTGCCAGCAGTCTCCAACAGGGCCGAACTTACGAGCAGTACTTC.

This chain uses TRBV19 with TRBJ1-5, with 7 bases fitting TRBD1. The V gene's germline CDR1 is LNHDA and CDR2 SQIVND (reference sequence). The CDR3 loop spans 17 amino acids. The V and J ends lost 3 bases and 0 bases, in that order; junction bases with no gene match: 8. CDR3 in amino acids: CASSIRPTGVSNQPQHF. The CDR3 bases are TGTGCCAGTAGTATCCGACCCACAGGGGTTAGCAATCAGCCCCAGCATTTT.

The chain recombines TRBV7-6 with TRBJ2-7, with D uncertain. The V and J ends lost 4 bases and 0 bases respectively, with 10 bases between them. The CDR3 consists of 14 residues. Germline CDR1 is SGHVS and CDR2 is FNYEAQ. The CDR3 protein is CASSSLSGSYEQYF. The CDR3 DNA is TGTGCCAGCAGCTCACTCTCGGGCTCCTACGAGCAGTACTTC.

CDR3 in DNA: TGTGCCAGTAATCCGGGCCCGGCGGGGGAGCAGTACTTC. Protein product: CASNPGPAGEQYF. The chain joins TRBV19 to TRBJ2-7; D may be TRBD2 (6 bases). Germline CDR1 and CDR2: LNHDA and SQIVND (reference sequence). The CDR3 loop spans 13 amino acids. V lost 7 bases, J lost 7 bases, and 17 bases lay in between.

V and J are TRBV12-3 or TRBV12-4 and TRBJ2-7, with D uncertain. V was trimmed by 0 bases and J by 2 bases, leaving 5 bases between them. The CDR3 spans 13 residues. CDR3 nucleotide sequence: TGTGCCAGCAGTTTAGCGTCAGCCTACGAGCAGTACTTC. Its protein product is CASSLASAYEQYF.

The genes are TRBV6-1 and TRBJ1-1, with no clear D. Germline values: CDR1 MNHNS, CDR2 SASEGT. The CDR3 runs to 16 residues. V lost 7 bases, J lost 3 bases, and 21 bases lay in between. CDR3 in amino acids: CASTSSGVGWDTEAFF. The CDR3 region has the DNA TGTGCCAGCACCTCGAGTGGGGTAGGCTGGGACACTGAAGCTTTCTTT.